This T cell receptor (beta chain) was identified during a study of shared clonotypes between healthy human individuals. Germline V gene sequence: CDR1 SGHTA, CDR2 FQGNSA. The CDR3 sequence is 16 residues long. V shed 1 base, J shed 0 bases, and the junction held 6 bases outside the gene matches. The table came from immunoSEQ multiplex PCR; TCRdb's copy has only in-frame clones and leaves some out. Of roughly 2,000,000 clones in the sample, roughly 95% were seen once. Notes on the study in general: Non-shared clonotypes were found to have lower generation probabilities than the clonotypes that were shared by all four of the sorted-subset donors.

Comments on this clone: Its specificity is not known.

Naive CD8 populations comprised CD45RO-negative cells positively selected for CCR7, excluding terminally differentiated effector memory CD45RA+ cells. The sequence was collected from a man aged 18 to 29 in good health. Some clones in this sample may be carry-over from other donors' samples. The V gene is TRBV7-2, the J gene TRBJ2-7, with 7 bases identical to TRBD1. The sequenced sample consisted of naive CD8+ T cells from PBMCs. The DNA for the CDR3 is TGTGCCAGCAGCTTAGATGGCAGGGGGTCCTCCTACGAGCAGTACTTC. Its translation is CASSLDGRGSSYEQYF.